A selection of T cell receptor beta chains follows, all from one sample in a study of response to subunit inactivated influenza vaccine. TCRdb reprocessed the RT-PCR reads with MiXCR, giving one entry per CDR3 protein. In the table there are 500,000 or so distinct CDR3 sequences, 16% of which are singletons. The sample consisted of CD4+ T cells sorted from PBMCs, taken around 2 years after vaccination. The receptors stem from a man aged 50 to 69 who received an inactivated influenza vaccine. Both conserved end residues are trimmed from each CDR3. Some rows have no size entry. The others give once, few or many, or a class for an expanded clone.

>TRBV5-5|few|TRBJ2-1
ASSLEGLGYNEQF
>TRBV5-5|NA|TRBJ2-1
ASSLVAGAEQF
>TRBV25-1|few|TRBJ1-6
ASRRQNDNSPLH
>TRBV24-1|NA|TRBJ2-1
ATSDRDRAPYNEQF
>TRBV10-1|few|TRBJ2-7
ASSEFGVGNEQY
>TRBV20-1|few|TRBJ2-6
SGNSGANVLT
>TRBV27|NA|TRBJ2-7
ASSLFPGGKYEQY
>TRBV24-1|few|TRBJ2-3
ATSDFRSSVTDTQY
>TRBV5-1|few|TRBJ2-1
ASSSSGLAGGSYNEQF
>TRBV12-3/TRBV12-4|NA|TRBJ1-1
ASSFGAGNTEAF
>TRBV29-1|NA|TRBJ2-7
SVGSGTGASYEQY
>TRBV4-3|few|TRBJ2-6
ASSQTLSSGANVLT
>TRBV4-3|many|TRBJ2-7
ASSQAGDYEQY
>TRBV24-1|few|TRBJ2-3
ATSDPGTSGTDTQY
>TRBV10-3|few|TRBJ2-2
AIGGGLEPTGELF
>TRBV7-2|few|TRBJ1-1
ASSLAGLRNTEAF
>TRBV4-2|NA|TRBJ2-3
ASSQDGRGLAGKSTDTQY
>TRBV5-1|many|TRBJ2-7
ASSLASGRSYEQY
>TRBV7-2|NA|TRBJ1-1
ASSLFGGGKFTEAF
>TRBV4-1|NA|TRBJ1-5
ASSQAYLVDQPQH
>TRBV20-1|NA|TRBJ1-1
SAIQGISTEAF
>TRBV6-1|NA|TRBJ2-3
ASTRQGWFTDTQY
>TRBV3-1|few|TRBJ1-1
ASSLLRGAEAF
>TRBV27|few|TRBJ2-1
ASRRTGPAYNEQF
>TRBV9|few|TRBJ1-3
ASSVGVNGNTIY
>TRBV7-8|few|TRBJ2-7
ASSLDGGPPSYEQY
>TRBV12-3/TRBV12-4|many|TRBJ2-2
ASSFGARNTGELF
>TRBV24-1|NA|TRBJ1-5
ATSHGTGHQPQH
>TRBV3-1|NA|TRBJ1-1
ASSTTGDTEAF
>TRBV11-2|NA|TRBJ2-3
ASSLDHRGASTDTQY
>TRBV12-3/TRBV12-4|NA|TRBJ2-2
ANAPGVLTGELF
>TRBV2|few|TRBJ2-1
ASSGWGRASYNEQF
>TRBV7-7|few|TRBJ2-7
ASSLREGSSYEQY
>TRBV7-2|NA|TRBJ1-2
ASSLGDRAYGYT
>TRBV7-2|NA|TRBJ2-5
ASSRATGTEETQY
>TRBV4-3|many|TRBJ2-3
ASSQVPAGVGDTQY
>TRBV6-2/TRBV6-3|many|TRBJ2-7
ASSKLAGVLEQY
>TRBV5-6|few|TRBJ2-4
ASSPGAGNIQY
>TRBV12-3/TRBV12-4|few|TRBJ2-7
ASTRRGQYEQY
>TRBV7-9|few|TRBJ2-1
ASSPSGAGVGNEQF
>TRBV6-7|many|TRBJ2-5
ARDSGGNPGETTPETQY
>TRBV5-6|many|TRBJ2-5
ASSLGKETQY
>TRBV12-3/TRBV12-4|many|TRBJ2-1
ASSSTSGGGEQF
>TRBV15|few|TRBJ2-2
ATSRDNNLFAGELF
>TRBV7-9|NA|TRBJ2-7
ASLGTSGPYEQY
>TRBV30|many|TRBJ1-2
AWSFWRQDYGYT
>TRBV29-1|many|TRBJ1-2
SVQGGGYGYT
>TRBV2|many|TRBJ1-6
ASRTGASHNSPLH
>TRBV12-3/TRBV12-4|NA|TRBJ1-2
ASSQAGPRSMGYGYT